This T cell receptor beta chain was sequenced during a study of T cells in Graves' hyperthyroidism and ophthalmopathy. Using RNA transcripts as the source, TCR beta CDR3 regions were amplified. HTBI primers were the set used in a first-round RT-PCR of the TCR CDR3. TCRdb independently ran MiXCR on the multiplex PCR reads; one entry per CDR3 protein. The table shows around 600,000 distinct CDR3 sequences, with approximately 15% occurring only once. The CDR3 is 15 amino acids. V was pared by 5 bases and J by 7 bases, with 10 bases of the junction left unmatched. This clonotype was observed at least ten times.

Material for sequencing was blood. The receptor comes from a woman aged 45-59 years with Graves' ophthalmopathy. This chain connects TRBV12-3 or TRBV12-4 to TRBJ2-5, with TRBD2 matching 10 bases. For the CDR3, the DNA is TGTGCCAGCAGTCCCGGGACTAGCGAGCTAGGGACCCAGTACTTC. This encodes CASSPGTSELGTQYF.